These T cell receptor beta chains were read from a single sample in a study of OX40 agonist ivuxolimab in advanced cancers. Generated by immunoSEQ multiplex PCR, the TCRdb table keeps only in-frame clones and is missing some. The table records around 12,000 clones, 65% to 90% of them present only once. The source material was CD4+ or CD8+ T cells sorted from blood, sampled in a trial of the OX40 agonist ivuxolimab. Receptor source: an adult with an advanced solid tumor such as melanoma, head and neck, liver or kidney cancer. Each CDR3 is given with its conserved first and last residue. A D gene is named only where the DNA matches it firmly. Size tells how often a clone was seen (once, few, many) or the class of an expanded clone, and some rows leave it out.

length	V	J	size	D	CDR3	DNA
14	TRBV7-2	TRBJ2-5	NA	NA	CASSLGQNEKTQYF	TGTGCCAGCAGCTTAGGACAGAACGAGAAGACCCAGTACTTC
14	TRBV28	TRBJ1-3	NA	NA	CASIGGIGGDTIYF	TGTGCCAGCATCGGAGGGATTGGAGGGGACACCATATATTTT
16	TRBV6-1	TRBJ1-1	NA	TRBD1	CASSEHLGTGNTEAFF	TGTGCCAGCAGTGAGCATCTGGGGACAGGAAACACTGAAGCTTTCTTT
14	TRBV27	TRBJ2-1	NA	TRBD1	CASSLTGAYNEQFF	TGTGCCAGCAGTTTGACAGGGGCCTACAATGAGCAGTTCTTC
13	TRBV7-9	TRBJ2-1	NA	TRBD1	CASSNQGDNEQFF	TGTGCCAGCAGCAACCAGGGGGACAATGAGCAGTTCTTC
13	TRBV27	TRBJ2-7	NA	NA	CASSLGLYYEQYF	TGTGCCAGCAGTCTAGGGCTTTACTACGAGCAGTACTTC
16	TRBV2	TRBJ2-2	NA	TRBD2	CASRGTAGEITGELFF	TGTGCCAGCAGAGGTACGGCGGGGGAAATCACCGGGGAGCTGTTTTTT
14	TRBV27	TRBJ1-5	NA	NA	CASSLGGGHQPQHF	TGTGCCAGCAGTTTGGGTGGTGGTCATCAGCCCCAGCATTTT
17	TRBV7-9	TRBJ2-3	NA	TRBD2	CASSLRRSGTGTDTQYF	TGTGCCAGCAGCTTAAGGCGTAGCGGGACGGGCACAGATACGCAGTATTTT
13	TRBV2	TRBJ2-7	NA	NA	CASSEDGNYEQYF	TGTGCCAGCAGTGAAGACGGGAACTACGAGCAGTACTTC
15	TRBV28	TRBJ2-3	NA	NA	CASSSPAGIADTQYF	TGTGCCAGCAGTTCCCCAGCAGGGATCGCAGATACGCAGTATTTT
12	TRBV6-6	TRBJ2-7	NA	NA	CASSTSRGEQYF	TGTGCCAGCAGCACCAGCCGGGGCGAGCAGTACTTC
11	TRBV30	TRBJ2-1	NA	NA	CASRSYNEQFF	TGTGCCTCCCGCTCCTACAATGAGCAGTTCTTC
13	TRBV6-1	TRBJ2-7	NA	TRBD1	CASGQGESYEQYF	TGTGCCAGCGGACAGGGTGAGTCCTACGAGCAGTACTTC
16	TRBV6-4	TRBJ2-6	once	TRBD1	CASSETGQDGANVLTF	TGTGCCAGCAGTGAAACAGGACAGGATGGGGCCAACGTCCTGACTTTC
14	TRBV5-4	TRBJ2-3	NA	TRBD2	CASELAGGPDTQYF	TGTGCCAGCGAGCTAGCGGGTGGCCCAGATACGCAGTATTTT
18	TRBV4-2	TRBJ2-3	NA	TRBD2	CASSQRGASGPSTDTQYF	TGTGCCAGCAGCCAAAGAGGAGCTAGCGGGCCTAGCACAGATACGCAGTATTTT
16	TRBV19	TRBJ2-2	NA	NA	CASSDGSFANTGELFF	TGTGCCAGTAGTGATGGGTCTTTCGCGAACACCGGGGAGCTGTTTTTT
14	TRBV5-5	TRBJ2-7	NA	NA	CASSFVLAAYEQYF	TGTGCCAGCAGCTTTGTTTTAGCGGCATACGAGCAGTACTTC
16	TRBV5-1	TRBJ1-3	NA	TRBD1	CASSPEQGATGNTIYF	TGCGCCAGCAGCCCAGAACAGGGGGCAACTGGAAACACCATATATTTT
13	TRBV4-3	TRBJ2-2	NA	NA	CASSQDRAGELFF	TGCGCCAGCAGCCAAGATCGCGCCGGGGAGCTGTTTTTT
15	TRBV5-1	TRBJ2-1	NA	TRBD1	CASSSLGTAGDEQFF	TGCGCCAGCAGCTCCCTAGGGACAGCCGGCGATGAGCAGTTCTTC
15	TRBV7-2	TRBJ2-7	NA	TRBD2	CASSLMSGRGYEQYF	TGTGCCAGCAGCTTAATGAGCGGGAGAGGCTACGAGCAGTACTTC
14	TRBV7-9	TRBJ2-7	NA	NA	CASSLATGRDEQYF	TGTGCCAGCAGCTTAGCGACCGGAAGGGACGAGCAGTACTTC
16	TRBV10-3	TRBJ2-1	NA	TRBD2	CAISDSGLAGYNEQFF	TGTGCCATCAGTGATTCTGGACTAGCGGGCTACAATGAGCAGTTCTTC
14	TRBV19	TRBJ1-2	NA	NA	CASNSGGFNLGYTF	TGTGCCAGCAATAGCGGGGGATTTAATTTAGGCTACACCTTC
19	TRBV28	TRBJ2-2	NA	NA	CASSFGAGRDREITGELFF	TGTGCCAGCAGTTTCGGGGCGGGGAGAGACAGGGAAATCACCGGGGAGCTGTTTTTT
14	TRBV10-2	TRBJ2-1	NA	TRBD2	CASSESGSGDEQFF	TGCGCCAGCTCGGAAAGCGGGAGTGGCGATGAGCAGTTCTTC
15	TRBV19	TRBJ1-2	NA	NA	CASSIGQLGGYGYTF	TGTGCCAGTAGTATTGGACAACTAGGGGGCTATGGCTACACCTTC
13	TRBV4-1	TRBJ2-2	NA	NA	CASSPWNTGELFF	TGCGCCAGCAGCCCCTGGAACACCGGGGAGCTGTTTTTT
15	TRBV7-9	TRBJ2-1	NA	TRBD1	CASSSPGQGYNEQFF	TGTGCCAGCAGCTCCCCGGGACAGGGCTACAATGAGCAGTTCTTC
17	TRBV4-1	TRBJ2-1	NA	TRBD1	CASSPTAGTGFRNEQFF	TGCGCCAGCAGCCCCACCGCCGGGACAGGGTTCCGCAATGAGCAGTTCTTC
13	TRBV28	TRBJ2-1	NA	NA	CASGPGNHNEQFF	TGTGCCAGCGGGCCAGGGAACCACAATGAGCAGTTCTTC
15	TRBV19	TRBJ2-3	once	TRBD2	CASSISAGFTDTQYF	TGTGCCAGTAGTATATCAGCGGGGTTCACAGATACGCAGTATTTT
12	TRBV29-1	TRBJ2-7	NA	NA	CSVSGTSYEQYF	TGCAGCGTTTCGGGGACTTCCTACGAGCAGTACTTC
15	TRBV9	TRBJ2-2	once	NA	CASSPHPDYTGELFF	TGTGCCAGCAGCCCCCACCCCGACTACACCGGGGAGCTGTTTTTT
18	TRBV4-1	TRBJ1-1	NA	NA	CASSQTDQGGGKNTEAFF	TGCGCCAGCAGCCAAACGGACCAGGGTGGAGGGAAGAACACTGAAGCTTTCTTT
16	TRBV9	TRBJ2-7	NA	TRBD2	CASSETGTSGSYEQYF	TGTGCCAGCAGCGAAACCGGGACTAGCGGTTCCTACGAGCAGTACTTC
13	TRBV27	TRBJ2-2	NA	NA	CASSPLNTGELFF	TGTGCCAGCAGCCCTTTGAACACCGGGGAGCTGTTTTTT
15	TRBV6-1	TRBJ1-5	NA	TRBD1	CASRKDRQGDQPQHF	TGTGCCAGCAGGAAAGACAGGCAGGGGGATCAGCCCCAGCATTTT
15	TRBV14	TRBJ2-7	NA	TRBD2	CASSQGAGGPYEQYF	TGTGCCAGCAGCCAAGGGGCGGGAGGGCCTTACGAGCAGTACTTC
12	TRBV29-1	TRBJ2-5	NA	NA	CSAGTEGETQYF	TGCAGCGCTGGGACGGAGGGGGAGACCCAGTACTTC
15	TRBV7-2	TRBJ1-2	once	TRBD1	CASSRDSFTNYGYTF	TGTGCCAGCAGCCGGGACAGTTTTACTAACTATGGCTACACCTTC
13	TRBV7-9	TRBJ2-1	NA	NA	CASSSTPGGEQFF	TGTGCCAGCAGCTCGACCCCAGGCGGTGAGCAGTTCTTC
15	TRBV11-2	TRBJ2-3	NA	NA	CASSLARTSTDTQYF	TGTGCCAGCAGCTTAGCTAGGACTAGCACAGATACGCAGTATTTT
15	TRBV11-2	TRBJ2-3	NA	TRBD2	CASSLYGRGTDTQYF	TGTGCCAGCAGCTTATACGGGAGGGGGACAGATACGCAGTATTTT
12	TRBV19	TRBJ1-5	NA	NA	CASSIIAQPQHF	TGTGCCAGTAGTATTATTGCCCAGCCCCAGCATTTT
14	TRBV19	TRBJ2-7	NA	NA	CASSIDAGTYEQYF	TGTGCCAGTAGTATAGATGCGGGGACCTACGAGCAGTACTTC
15	TRBV19	TRBJ2-7	NA	NA	CASSIGSGPTYEQYF	TGTGCCAGTAGTATCGGGAGCGGCCCGACCTACGAGCAGTACTTC
12	TRBV5-6	TRBJ1-1	NA	NA	CASSLASTEAFF	TGTGCCAGCAGCTTGGCGAGCACTGAAGCTTTCTTT
17	TRBV6-1	TRBJ2-1	NA	TRBD1	CASSELGGGQGYNEQFF	TGTGCCAGCAGTGAATTGGGAGGGGGACAGGGCTACAATGAGCAGTTCTTC
14	TRBV27	TRBJ2-7	NA	NA	CASSLSLGTYEQYF	TGTGCCAGCAGTTTATCACTTGGAACCTACGAGCAGTACTTC
15	TRBV30	TRBJ2-1	NA	TRBD2	CAWTGSGRANNEQFF	TGTGCCTGGACGGGAAGCGGGAGGGCCAACAATGAGCAGTTCTTC
14	TRBV6-1	TRBJ2-2	NA	NA	CASSEAGDTGELFF	TGTGCCAGCAGTGAAGCGGGAGACACCGGGGAGCTGTTTTTT